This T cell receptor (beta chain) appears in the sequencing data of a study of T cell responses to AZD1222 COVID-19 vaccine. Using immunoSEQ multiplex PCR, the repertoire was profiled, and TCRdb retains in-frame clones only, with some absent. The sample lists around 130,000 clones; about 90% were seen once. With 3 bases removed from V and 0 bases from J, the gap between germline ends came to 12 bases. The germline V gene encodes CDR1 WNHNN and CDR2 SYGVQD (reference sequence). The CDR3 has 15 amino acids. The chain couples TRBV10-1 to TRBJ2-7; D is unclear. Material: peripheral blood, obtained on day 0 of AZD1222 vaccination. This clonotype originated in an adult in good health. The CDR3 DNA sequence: TGCGCCAGCAGTGATGGGCTTAGAGGCTCCTACGAGCAGTACTTC. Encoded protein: CASSDGLRGSYEQYF.